This TCR beta chain was recovered during a study of beta chain features in type 1 diabetes. The CDR3 is 13 amino acids. Trimming took 2 bases from V and 5 from J, leaving 11 bases between them. Germline lookup yields CDR1 SGHDT and CDR2 YYEEEE. Remarks on this clone: Its specificity is unknown.

Overall study results and limits: Reduced insertions and increased deletions marked VDJ junctions in type 1 diabetes patients. Shortening that was moderate but significant affected the TCRB CDR3s of Type 1 diabetes patients in all four CD4+ subsets. TCRB rearrangement may or may not be influenced by HLA type; here this remained unresolved.

Sequenced material consisted of expressed TCRB transcripts (all of the isolated RNA was reverse transcribed). For naive, central memory and regulatory T cell samples, reads averaged around 3.5 million. Clones were read by immunoSEQ multiplex PCR, and TCRdb kept only the in-frame ones, dropping some. The sample has some 250,000 clones; approximately 15% are singletons. This receptor was taken from a man aged 25 to 40 with type 1 diabetes. Source material: naive CD4+ T cells from blood. The chain uses TRBV5-6 and TRBJ2-7; perhaps TRBD1 as D (5 bases). The CDR3 bases are TGTGCCAGCAGCTTACCAGGGATGAACGAGCAGTACTTC. As protein: CASSLPGMNEQYF.